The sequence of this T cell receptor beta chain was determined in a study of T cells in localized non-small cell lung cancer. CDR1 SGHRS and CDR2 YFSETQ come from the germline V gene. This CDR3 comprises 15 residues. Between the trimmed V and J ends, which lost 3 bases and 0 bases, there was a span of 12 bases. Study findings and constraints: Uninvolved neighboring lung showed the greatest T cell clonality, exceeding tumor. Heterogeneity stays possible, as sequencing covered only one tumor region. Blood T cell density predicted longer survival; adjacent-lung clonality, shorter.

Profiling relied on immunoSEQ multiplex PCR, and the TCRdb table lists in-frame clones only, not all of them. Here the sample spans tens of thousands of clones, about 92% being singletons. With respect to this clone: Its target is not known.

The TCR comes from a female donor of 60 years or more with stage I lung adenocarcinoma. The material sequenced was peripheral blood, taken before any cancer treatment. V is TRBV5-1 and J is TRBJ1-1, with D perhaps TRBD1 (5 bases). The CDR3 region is CASSSSGTLNTEAFF. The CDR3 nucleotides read TGCGCCAGCAGCTCATCAGGGACGCTGAACACTGAAGCTTTCTTT.